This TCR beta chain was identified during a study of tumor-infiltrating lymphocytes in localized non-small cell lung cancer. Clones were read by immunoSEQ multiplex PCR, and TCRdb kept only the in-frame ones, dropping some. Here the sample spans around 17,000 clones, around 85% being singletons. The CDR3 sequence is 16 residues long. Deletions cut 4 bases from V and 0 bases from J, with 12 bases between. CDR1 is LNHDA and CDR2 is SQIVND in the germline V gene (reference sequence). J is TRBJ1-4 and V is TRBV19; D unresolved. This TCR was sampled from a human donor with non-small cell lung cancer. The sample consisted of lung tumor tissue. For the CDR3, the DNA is TGTGCCAGTAGTACCCGACTGGGTGCAACTAATGAAAAACTGTTTTTT. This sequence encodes CASSTRLGATNEKLFF.